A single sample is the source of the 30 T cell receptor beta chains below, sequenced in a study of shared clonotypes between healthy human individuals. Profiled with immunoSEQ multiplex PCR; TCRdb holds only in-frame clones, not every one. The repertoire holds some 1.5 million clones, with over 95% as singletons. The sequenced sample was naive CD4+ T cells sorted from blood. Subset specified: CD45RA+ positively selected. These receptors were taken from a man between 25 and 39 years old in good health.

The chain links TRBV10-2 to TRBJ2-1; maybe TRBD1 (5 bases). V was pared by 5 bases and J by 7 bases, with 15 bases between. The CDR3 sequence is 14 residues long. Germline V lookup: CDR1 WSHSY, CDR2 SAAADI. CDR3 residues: CASSRGGLGNEQFF. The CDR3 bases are TGCGCCAGCAGTAGGGGTGGCCTCGGGAATGAGCAGTTCTTC.

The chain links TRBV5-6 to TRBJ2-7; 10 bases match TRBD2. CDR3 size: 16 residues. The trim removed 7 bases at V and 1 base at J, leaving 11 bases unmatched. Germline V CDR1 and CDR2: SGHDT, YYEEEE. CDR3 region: CASQARLAGGSYEQYF. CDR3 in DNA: TGTGCCAGCCAAGCCCGACTAGCGGGCGGATCCTACGAGCAGTACTTC.

Written as DNA, the CDR3 is TGTGCCAGCGAGGAGGGAAACACCGGGGAGCTGTTTTTT. Translation gives CASEEGNTGELFF. The chain couples TRBV28 to TRBJ2-2; D may be TRBD2 (6 bases). Germline V gene data show CDR1 as MDHEN and CDR2 as SYDVKM. The CDR3 length is 13 residues. Trimming left V 8 bases short and J 2 bases short, with 9 bases between.

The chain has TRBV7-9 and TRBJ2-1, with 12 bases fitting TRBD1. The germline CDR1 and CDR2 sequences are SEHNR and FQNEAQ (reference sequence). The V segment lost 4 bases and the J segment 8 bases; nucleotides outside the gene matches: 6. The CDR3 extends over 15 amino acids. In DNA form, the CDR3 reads TGTGCCAGCAGCTCCCGGGACAGGGGGCTGTATGAGCAGTTCTTC. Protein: CASSSRDRGLYEQFF.

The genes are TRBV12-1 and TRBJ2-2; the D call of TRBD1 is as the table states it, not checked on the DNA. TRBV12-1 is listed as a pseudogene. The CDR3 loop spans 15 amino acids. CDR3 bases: TGTGCCAACCGCTCCGAGACATTGAACACCGGGGAGCTGTTTTTT. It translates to CANRSETLNTGELFF.

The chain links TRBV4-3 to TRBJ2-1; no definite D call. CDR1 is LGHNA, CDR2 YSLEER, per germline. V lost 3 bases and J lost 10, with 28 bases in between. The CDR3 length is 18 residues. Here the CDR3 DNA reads TGCGCCAGCAGCCAGGCGATCCGAGAGCGAAACCCGGCCGGGGAGCAGTTCTTC. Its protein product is CASSQAIRERNPAGEQFF.

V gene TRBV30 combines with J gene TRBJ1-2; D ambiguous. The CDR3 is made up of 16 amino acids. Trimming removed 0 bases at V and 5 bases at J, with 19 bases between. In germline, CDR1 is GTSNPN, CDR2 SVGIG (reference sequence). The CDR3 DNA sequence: TGTGCCTGGAGTGTAATTTCAACCGGACGGCTATATGGCTACACCTTC. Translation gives CAWSVISTGRLYGYTF.

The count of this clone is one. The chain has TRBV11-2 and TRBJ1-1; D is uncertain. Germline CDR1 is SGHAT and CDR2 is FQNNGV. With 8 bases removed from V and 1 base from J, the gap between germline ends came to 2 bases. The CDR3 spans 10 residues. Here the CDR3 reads CASGNTEAFF. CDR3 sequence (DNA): TGTGCCAGCGGGAACACTGAAGCTTTCTTT. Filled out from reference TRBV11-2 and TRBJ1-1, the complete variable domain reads EAGVAQSPRYKIIEKRQSVAFWCNPISGHATLYWYQQILGQGPKLLIQFQNNGVVDDSQLPKDRFSAERLKGVDSTLKIQPAKLEDSAVYLCASGNTEAFFGQGTRLTVV.

The CDR3 region has the DNA TGTGCCAGCAGCCCGACAGGGTGGGATACGCAGTATTTT. It yields the protein CASSPTGWDTQYF. The chain recombines TRBV25-1 with TRBJ2-3; the match to TRBD1 covers 7 bases. CDR1 MGHDK and CDR2 SYGVNS come from the germline V gene. This CDR3 contains 13 residues. Losses at the gene ends were 6 bases for V and 6 bases for J; bases not matched to a gene: 6.

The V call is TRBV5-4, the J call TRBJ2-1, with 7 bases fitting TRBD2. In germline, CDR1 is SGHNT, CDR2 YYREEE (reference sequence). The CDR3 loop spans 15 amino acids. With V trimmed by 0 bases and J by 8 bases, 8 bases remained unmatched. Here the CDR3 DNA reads TGTGCCAGCAGCTTGGGGGAGGGCTGGGGCGATGAGCAGTTCTTC. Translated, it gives CASSLGEGWGDEQFF.

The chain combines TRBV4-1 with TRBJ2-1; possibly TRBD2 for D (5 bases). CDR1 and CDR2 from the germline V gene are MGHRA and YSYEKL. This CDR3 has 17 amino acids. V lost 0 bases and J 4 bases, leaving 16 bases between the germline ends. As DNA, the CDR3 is TGCGCCAGCAGCCAAGAAATCCTAGCTGGGAAATACAATGAGCAGTTCTTC. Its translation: CASSQEILAGKYNEQFF.

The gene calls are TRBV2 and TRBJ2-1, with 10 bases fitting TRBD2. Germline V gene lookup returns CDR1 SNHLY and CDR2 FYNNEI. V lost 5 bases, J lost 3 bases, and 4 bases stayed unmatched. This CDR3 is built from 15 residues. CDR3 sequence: CASSRLAGGYNEQFF. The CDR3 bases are TGTGCCAGCAGTAGACTAGCGGGTGGCTACAATGAGCAGTTCTTC. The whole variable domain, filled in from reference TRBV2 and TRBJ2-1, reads EPEVTQTPSHQVTQMGQEVILRCVPISNHLYFYWYRQILGQKVEFLVSFYNNEISEKSEIFDDQFSVERPDGSNFTLKIRSTKLEDSAMYFCASSRLAGGYNEQFFGPGTRLTVL.

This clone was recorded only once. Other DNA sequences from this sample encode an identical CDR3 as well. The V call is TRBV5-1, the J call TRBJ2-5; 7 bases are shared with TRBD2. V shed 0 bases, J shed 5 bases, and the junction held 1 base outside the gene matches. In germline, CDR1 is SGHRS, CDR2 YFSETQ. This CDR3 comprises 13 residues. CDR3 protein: CASSLVGGETQYF. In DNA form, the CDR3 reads TGCGCCAGCAGCTTGGTGGGAGGGGAGACCCAGTACTTC. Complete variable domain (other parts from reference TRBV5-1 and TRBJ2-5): KAGVTQTPRYLIKTRGQQVTLSCSPISGHRSVSWYQQTPGQGLQFLFEYFSETQRNKGNFPGRFSGRQFSNSRSEMNVSTLELGDSALYLCASSLVGGETQYFGPGTRLLVL.

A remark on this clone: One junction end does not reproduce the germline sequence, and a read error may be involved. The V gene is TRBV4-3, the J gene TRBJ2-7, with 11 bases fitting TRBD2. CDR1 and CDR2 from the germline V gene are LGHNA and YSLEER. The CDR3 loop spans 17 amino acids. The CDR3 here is CTSSQRPSGRPPGEQYF. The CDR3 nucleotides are TGCACCAGCAGCCAACGCCCTAGCGGGAGGCCTCCGGGTGAGCAGTACTTC.

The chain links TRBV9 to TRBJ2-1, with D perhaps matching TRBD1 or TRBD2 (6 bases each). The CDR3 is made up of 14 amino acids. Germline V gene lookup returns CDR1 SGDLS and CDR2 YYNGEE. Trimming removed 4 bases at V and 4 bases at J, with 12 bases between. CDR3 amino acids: CASSKRGPYNEQFF. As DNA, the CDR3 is TGTGCCAGCAGCAAACGGGGGCCTTACAATGAGCAGTTCTTC.

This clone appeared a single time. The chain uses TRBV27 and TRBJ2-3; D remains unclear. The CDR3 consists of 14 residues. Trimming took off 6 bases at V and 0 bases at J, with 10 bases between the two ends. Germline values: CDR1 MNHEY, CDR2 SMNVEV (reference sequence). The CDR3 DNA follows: TGTGCCAGCAGATATGCGCGGAGCACAGATACGCAGTATTTT. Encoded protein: CASRYARSTDTQYF.

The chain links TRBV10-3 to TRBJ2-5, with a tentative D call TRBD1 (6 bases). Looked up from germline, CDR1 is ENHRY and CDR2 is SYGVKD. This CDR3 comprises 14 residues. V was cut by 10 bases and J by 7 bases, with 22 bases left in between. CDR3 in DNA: TGTGCCACCACCGACCCACTCAGGGGCGCGACCCAGTACTTC. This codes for CATTDPLRGATQYF.

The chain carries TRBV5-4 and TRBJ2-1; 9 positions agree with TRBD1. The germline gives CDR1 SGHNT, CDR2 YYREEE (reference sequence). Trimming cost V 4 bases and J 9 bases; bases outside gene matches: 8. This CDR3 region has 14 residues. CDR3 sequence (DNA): TGTGCCAGCAGCGGCGGGACAGGGATTTTTGAGCAGTTCTTC. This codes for CASSGGTGIFEQFF.

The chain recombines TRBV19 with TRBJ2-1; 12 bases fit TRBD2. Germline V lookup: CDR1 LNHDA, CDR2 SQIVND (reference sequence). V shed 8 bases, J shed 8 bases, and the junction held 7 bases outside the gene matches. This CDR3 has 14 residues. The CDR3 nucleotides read TGTGCCAGTTCTCGACTAGCGGGAGCTTATGAGCAGTTCTTC. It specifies CASSRLAGAYEQFF.

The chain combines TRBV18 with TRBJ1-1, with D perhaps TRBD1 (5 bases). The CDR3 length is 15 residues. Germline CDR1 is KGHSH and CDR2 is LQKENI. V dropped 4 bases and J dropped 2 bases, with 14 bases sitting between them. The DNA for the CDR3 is TGTGCCAGCTCACACCGGAGTGGGGGAAACACTGAAGCTTTCTTT. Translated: CASSHRSGGNTEAFF. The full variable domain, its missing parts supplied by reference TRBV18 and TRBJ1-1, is NAGVMQNPRHLVRRRGQEARLRCSPMKGHSHVYWYRQLPEEGLKFMVYLQKENIIDESGMPKERFSAEFPKEGPSILRIQQVVRGDSAAYFCASSHRSGGNTEAFFGQGTRLTVV.

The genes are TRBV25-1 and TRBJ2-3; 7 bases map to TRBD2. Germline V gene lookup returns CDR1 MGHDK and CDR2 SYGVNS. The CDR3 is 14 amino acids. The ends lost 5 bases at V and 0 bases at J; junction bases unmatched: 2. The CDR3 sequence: CASSLAGSTDTQYF. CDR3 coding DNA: TGTGCCAGCAGTTTAGCGGGCAGCACAGATACGCAGTATTTT.

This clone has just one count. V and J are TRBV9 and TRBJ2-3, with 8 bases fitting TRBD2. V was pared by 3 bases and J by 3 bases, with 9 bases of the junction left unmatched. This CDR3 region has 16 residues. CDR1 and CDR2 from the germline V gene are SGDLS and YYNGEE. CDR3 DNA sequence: TGTGCCAGCAGCGGAGGACCGGGACTAGTAACAGATACGCAGTATTTT. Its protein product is CASSGGPGLVTDTQYF.

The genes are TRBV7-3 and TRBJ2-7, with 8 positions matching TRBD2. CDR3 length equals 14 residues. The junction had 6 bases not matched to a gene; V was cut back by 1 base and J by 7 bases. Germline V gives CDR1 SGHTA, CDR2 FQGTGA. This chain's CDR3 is CASSLNGRAEEQYF. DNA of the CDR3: TGTGCCAGCAGCTTAAACGGGAGGGCCGAAGAGCAGTACTTC.

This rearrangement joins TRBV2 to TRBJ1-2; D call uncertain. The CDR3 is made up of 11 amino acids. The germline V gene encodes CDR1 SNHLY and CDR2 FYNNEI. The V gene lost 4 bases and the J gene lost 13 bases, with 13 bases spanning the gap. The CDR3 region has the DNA TGTGCCAGCAGTGTTGCTGTCTCAGGCACCTTC. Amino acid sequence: CASSVAVSGTF.

CDR3: CASSRSGRNYEQYF. CDR3 in DNA: TGTGCCAGCAGCCGTAGCGGGCGAAACTACGAGCAGTACTTC. J is TRBJ2-7 and V is TRBV7-2; 7 bases fit TRBD2. The CDR3 totals 14 residues. J lost 3 bases, V lost 5 bases, and 7 bases had no gene match. Germline V gene sequence: CDR1 SGHTA, CDR2 FQGNSA.

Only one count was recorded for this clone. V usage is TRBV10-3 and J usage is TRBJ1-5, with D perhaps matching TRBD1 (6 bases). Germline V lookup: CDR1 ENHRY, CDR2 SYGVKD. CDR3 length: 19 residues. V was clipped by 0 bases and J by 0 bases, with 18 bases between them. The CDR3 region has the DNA TGTGCCATCAGTGAGTCGGGGGGGCTCGATCGTTATAGCAATCAGCCCCAGCATTTT. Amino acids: CAISESGGLDRYSNQPQHF.

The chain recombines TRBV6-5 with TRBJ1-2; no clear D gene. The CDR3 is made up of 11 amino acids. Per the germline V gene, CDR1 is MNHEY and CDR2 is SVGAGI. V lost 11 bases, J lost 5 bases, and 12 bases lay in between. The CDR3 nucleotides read TGTGCCTGCAAGAGCGGTTATGGCTACACCTTC. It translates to CACKSGYGYTF.

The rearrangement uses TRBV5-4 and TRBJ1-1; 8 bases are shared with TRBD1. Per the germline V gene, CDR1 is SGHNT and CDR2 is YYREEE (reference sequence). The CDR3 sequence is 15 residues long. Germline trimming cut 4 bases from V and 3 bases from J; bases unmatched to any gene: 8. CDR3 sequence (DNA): TGTGCCAGCAGCCACCAGCAGGGGGCATACACTGAAGCTTTCTTT. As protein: CASSHQQGAYTEAFF.

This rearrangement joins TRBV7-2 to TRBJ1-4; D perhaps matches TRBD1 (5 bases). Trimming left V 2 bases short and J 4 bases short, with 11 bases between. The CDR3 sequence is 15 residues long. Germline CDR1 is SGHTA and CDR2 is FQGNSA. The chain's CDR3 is CASSLKTAYNEKLFF. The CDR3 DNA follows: TGTGCCAGCAGCTTAAAGACAGCTTATAATGAAAAACTGTTTTTT.

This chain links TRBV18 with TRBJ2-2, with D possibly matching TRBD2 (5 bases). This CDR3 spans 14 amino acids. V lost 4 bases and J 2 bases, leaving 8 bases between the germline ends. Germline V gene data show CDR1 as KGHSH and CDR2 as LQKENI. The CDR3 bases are TGTGCCAGCTCACGCCGGGAAAACACCGGGGAGCTGTTTTTT. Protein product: CASSRRENTGELFF.